This is a list of T cell receptor beta chains from one sample in a study of blood T cell repertoires in COVID-19. Sequencing was performed with immunoSEQ multiplex PCR; in TCRdb, only in-frame clones are kept and a portion is missing. The sample holds tens of thousands of clones, more than 65% seen once. Source material: peripheral blood. Source of these receptors: a human donor in a cohort sampled during active COVID-19. The CDR3 runs from the conserved cysteine through the conserved F or W.

J	V	CDR3
TRBJ2-3	TRBV29-1	CSVEGRVTDTQYF
TRBJ2-2	TRBV3-1/TRBV3-2	CASSPPPDWLNTGELFF
TRBJ2-7	TRBV11-3	CASSLDLIGDEQYF
TRBJ1-1	TRBV12-3/TRBV12-4	CASSEFNTEAFF
TRBJ2-5	TRBV5-4	CASSLLSETQYF
TRBJ2-5	TRBV13	CASSTRHRDYRQETQYF
TRBJ1-4	TRBV5-6	CASSLGQGESEKLFF
TRBJ2-2	TRBV6-6	CASSNTRNTGELFF
TRBJ1-6	TRBV3-1/TRBV3-2	CASSQEGGDQYSPLHF
TRBJ1-2	TRBV6-6	CASSRSGIGNYGYTF
TRBJ2-5	TRBV5-1	CASRAAKGAETQYF
TRBJ1-6	TRBV2	CASSVTGTGSSPLHF
TRBJ2-5	TRBV20-1	CSASPRGQETQYF
TRBJ1-4	TRBV3-1/TRBV3-2	CASSHSQNIEKLFF
TRBJ1-3	TRBV19	CASSGAGPGNTIYF
TRBJ2-5	TRBV6-5	CASSYTYLGQPITQYF
TRBJ1-5	TRBV10-3	CAISESNGRDQPQHF
TRBJ2-7	TRBV19	CASSSGRTSGEQYF
TRBJ2-3	TRBV19	CASSTGVTGADTQYF
TRBJ2-2	TRBV6-6	CASSSLAGGPGELFF
TRBJ2-7	TRBV19	CASSPGTAYEQYF
TRBJ2-3	TRBV12-3/TRBV12-4	CASSLTGLDTQYF
TRBJ1-6	TRBV10-1	CASQLNLMDRGPRTLHF
TRBJ2-3	TRBV18	CASSPLVTDTQYF
TRBJ1-2	TRBV9	CASTATGGGYGYTF
TRBJ2-5	TRBV11-2	CASSPGLGSQETQYF
TRBJ2-1	TRBV10-3	CAISELTSGVNEQFF
TRBJ2-5	TRBV13	CASSLGRGRGETQYF
TRBJ2-7	TRBV9	CASSPTGGGAYEQYF
TRBJ2-7	TRBV7-2	CASSLGGGSSYEQYF
TRBJ2-3	TRBV7-2	CASSLVPFSGGGRTDTQYF
TRBJ1-1	TRBV5-6	CASSYGTPTEAFF
TRBJ2-5	TRBV27	CASSPSGGVVLGETQYF
TRBJ1-5	TRBV6-6	CASSGGGANQPQHF
TRBJ2-7	TRBV12-3/TRBV12-4	CASSFGGALEQYF
TRBJ1-3	TRBV6-2/TRBV6-3	CASSGHGSGNTIYF
TRBJ1-5	TRBV2	CASSSDRGGLPQHF
TRBJ2-2	TRBV5-1	CASSRLPGLPSPGELFF
TRBJ2-3	TRBV5-4	CASSPDGVFSSDTQYF
TRBJ1-2	TRBV29-1	CSVEYINRVNGYTF
TRBJ1-5	TRBV19	CASSISGVDRSQPQHF
TRBJ1-2	TRBV28	CASSLPGAGYTF
TRBJ1-2	TRBV7-2	CASSAYGGLSNYGYTF
TRBJ1-2	TRBV6-5	CASTLQGAGYGYTF